A selection of T cell receptor beta chains follows, all from one sample in a study of shared clonotypes between healthy human individuals. TCRdb's copy holds only in-frame clones and misses some; the assay was immunoSEQ multiplex PCR. In the table there are approximately 2,000,000 clones, around 92% of which are singletons. The sequenced sample consisted of naive CD4+ T cells from PBMCs. These receptors all come from a man younger than 30 in good health. Some clones in this sample may be carry-over from other donors' samples. Both conserved end residues are part of each CDR3. A D gene is named only where the DNA matches it firmly.

d_gene: TRBD2
v_gene: TRBV5-1
j_gene: TRBJ2-1
CDR3aa: CASRSLADHNEQFF

d_gene: NA
v_gene: TRBV28
j_gene: TRBJ2-7
CDR3aa: CASSRWDLAYEQYF

d_gene: NA
v_gene: TRBV2
j_gene: TRBJ1-1
CDR3aa: CASRGRNTEAFF

d_gene: NA
v_gene: TRBV28
j_gene: TRBJ2-5
CDR3aa: CASSAPKETQYF

d_gene: NA
v_gene: TRBV4-2
j_gene: TRBJ2-3
CDR3aa: CASSQDRMTTDTQYF

d_gene: TRBD1
v_gene: TRBV7-9
j_gene: TRBJ1-1
CDR3aa: CASSTWDRKNTEAFF

d_gene: NA
v_gene: TRBV2
j_gene: TRBJ2-3
CDR3aa: CASSPGGDTQYF

d_gene: TRBD1
v_gene: TRBV7-8
j_gene: TRBJ1-2
CDR3aa: CASSLNAGGNYGYTF

d_gene: NA
v_gene: TRBV6-5
j_gene: TRBJ2-5
CDR3aa: CASRTQGETQYF

d_gene: TRBD2
v_gene: TRBV29-1
j_gene: TRBJ2-1
CDR3aa: CSGTGTSENEQFF

d_gene: NA
v_gene: TRBV7-8
j_gene: TRBJ2-3
CDR3aa: CASSRGDYYTDTQYF

d_gene: NA
v_gene: TRBV6-6
j_gene: TRBJ1-2
CDR3aa: CASRSQGNYGYTF

d_gene: TRBD2
v_gene: TRBV5-1
j_gene: TRBJ2-1
CDR3aa: CASSFSGRAFDEQFF

d_gene: TRBD2
v_gene: TRBV5-4
j_gene: TRBJ2-1
CDR3aa: CASAGLAESNEQFF

d_gene: TRBD1
v_gene: TRBV7-8
j_gene: TRBJ1-5
CDR3aa: CASSPSRGPSNQPQHF

d_gene: NA
v_gene: TRBV5-1
j_gene: TRBJ2-7
CDR3aa: CASRLQDSYEQYF

d_gene: NA
v_gene: TRBV7-2
j_gene: TRBJ1-1
CDR3aa: CASGIGGSTEAFF

d_gene: NA
v_gene: TRBV5-1
j_gene: TRBJ1-4
CDR3aa: CASSLSGTNEKLFF

d_gene: TRBD1
v_gene: TRBV19
j_gene: TRBJ1-5
CDR3aa: CASSMGTAYSNQPQHF

d_gene: NA
v_gene: TRBV28
j_gene: TRBJ1-1
CDR3aa: CATLGRYTEAFF

d_gene: TRBD2
v_gene: TRBV28
j_gene: TRBJ2-1
CDR3aa: CASSLFPGLVINEQFF

d_gene: NA
v_gene: TRBV5-6
j_gene: TRBJ2-3
CDR3aa: CASSLVGGKPDTQYF

d_gene: NA
v_gene: TRBV19
j_gene: TRBJ2-7
CDR3aa: CASSTPGQGLDEQYF

d_gene: TRBD1
v_gene: TRBV7-3
j_gene: TRBJ2-7
CDR3aa: CASSKAGTGASYEQYF

d_gene: NA
v_gene: TRBV2
j_gene: TRBJ1-3
CDR3aa: CASRGTPSGNTIYF

d_gene: TRBD1
v_gene: TRBV7-3
j_gene: TRBJ2-7
CDR3aa: CASRKTGLGAYEQYF

d_gene: NA
v_gene: TRBV18
j_gene: TRBJ2-7
CDR3aa: CASSPQGLTSYEQYF

d_gene: TRBD1
v_gene: TRBV6-6
j_gene: TRBJ1-5
CDR3aa: CASSTRQGRDQPQHF

d_gene: NA
v_gene: TRBV5-1
j_gene: TRBJ1-3
CDR3aa: CASSWGDAGNTIYF

d_gene: NA
v_gene: TRBV15
j_gene: TRBJ2-3
CDR3aa: CATSRAPIDTQYF

d_gene: NA
v_gene: TRBV6-5
j_gene: TRBJ2-7
CDR3aa: CASSPPGGRGHEQYF

d_gene: NA
v_gene: TRBV28
j_gene: TRBJ2-4
CDR3aa: CASRHPLGGTPRGQAKNIQYF

d_gene: NA
v_gene: TRBV6-6
j_gene: TRBJ2-2
CDR3aa: CASNLDWNTGELFF

d_gene: TRBD2
v_gene: TRBV7-3
j_gene: TRBJ2-5
CDR3aa: CASSFGGVQTQYF

d_gene: NA
v_gene: TRBV18
j_gene: TRBJ1-4
CDR3aa: CASSPGKGAELFF

d_gene: NA
v_gene: TRBV18
j_gene: TRBJ2-1
CDR3aa: CASSGRIASSYNEQFF

d_gene: NA
v_gene: TRBV10-3
j_gene: TRBJ2-2
CDR3aa: CAISPPGALNTGELFF

d_gene: NA
v_gene: TRBV28
j_gene: TRBJ1-5
CDR3aa: CASSLEQPQHF

d_gene: NA
v_gene: TRBV18
j_gene: TRBJ1-4
CDR3aa: CASSPPDGAQNEKLFF

d_gene: NA
v_gene: TRBV18
j_gene: TRBJ2-3
CDR3aa: CASSPIGTPRGDTQYF

d_gene: NA
v_gene: TRBV28
j_gene: TRBJ2-7
CDR3aa: CASSPGQKVYEQYF

d_gene: NA
v_gene: TRBV7-2
j_gene: TRBJ2-7
CDR3aa: CASSFFPLSGAYEQYF